This T cell receptor (beta chain) was profiled in a study of T cell responses to AZD1222 COVID-19 vaccine. General study results and limits: Vaccine-related CD4 TCRs covered spike, predominating at 160-218 and 743-854. Donor demographics were predominantly white British with a female majority; clonal diversity may be underestimated. Only after the peak T cell response were repertoires sampled. It was only a handful of AZD1222 recipients who were seropositive at baseline.

Notes on this clone: The target antigen is unknown.

CDR1 is SGHNT and CDR2 is YENEEA in the germline V gene. J gave up 7 bases and V 3 bases, and 3 bases lay outside the gene matches. This CDR3 is built from 13 residues. The data were produced by immunoSEQ multiplex PCR, yet TCRdb's version contains in-frame clones alone and is incomplete. The top ten hold over 9.5% of the sample, which has 200,000 or so clones, about 92% seen once. This specimen was peripheral blood, taken on day 0 of AZD1222 vaccination. The V call is TRBV11-3, the J call TRBJ2-1, with 7 positions matching TRBD2. This TCR was sampled from an adult in good health. The CDR3 DNA follows: TGTGCCAGCAGCTTTGGGAGGGTTAATGAGCAGTTCTTC. Protein sequence: CASSFGRVNEQFF.